This TCR beta chain was captured in a study of human T cells and chemical hapten exposure. Across the study: Sensitization applied 2% DPC to about 2 cm by about 2 cm of upper inner arm skin. The study enrolled mostly female patients with alopecia areata, totalis or universalis.

In TCRdb, the RACE reads were re-called with MiXCR into one record per CDR3 protein. Seen here are over 300,000 distinct CDR3 sequences, 4.5% to 6% observed once, and the top ten hold 2.5% to 3%. Indicated time point: pre-sensitization, week 0. The treatment was: therapeutic diphenylcyclopropenone sensitization with weekly scalp DPC. Trimming pared 1 base from V and 8 bases from J, leaving 12 bases between. The CDR3 contains 14 residues. The germline V gene encodes CDR1 SNHLY and CDR2 FYNNEI. At least ten counts were recorded for this clonotype. Source: whole blood, taken in connection with sensitization to the hapten diphenylcyclopropenone (DPC). V and J are TRBV2 and TRBJ2-1; the D gene is possibly TRBD2 (5 bases). The clonotype was recovered from a woman in her forties or fifties with alopecia areata. Some clones in this sample may be carry-over from other donors' samples. This CDR3 reads CASSEVRGPYEQFF. DNA of the CDR3: TGTGCCAGCAGTGAAGTGAGAGGGCCATATGAGCAGTTCTTC.